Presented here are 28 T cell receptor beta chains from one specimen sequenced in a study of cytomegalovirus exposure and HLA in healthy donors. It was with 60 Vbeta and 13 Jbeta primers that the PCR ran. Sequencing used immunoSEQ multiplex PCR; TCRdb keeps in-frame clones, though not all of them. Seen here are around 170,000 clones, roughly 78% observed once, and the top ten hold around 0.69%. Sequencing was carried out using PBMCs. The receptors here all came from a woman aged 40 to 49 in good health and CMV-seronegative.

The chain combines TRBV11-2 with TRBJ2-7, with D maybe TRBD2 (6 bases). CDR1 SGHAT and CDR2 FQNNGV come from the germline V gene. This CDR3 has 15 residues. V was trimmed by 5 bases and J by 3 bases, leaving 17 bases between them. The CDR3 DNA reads TGTGCCAGCAGCCTACGGGACTGGACTGACTACGAGCAGTACTTC. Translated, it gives CASSLRDWTDYEQYF.

CDR3 DNA: TGTGCCAGCACTCTAGCGGGGGGGCCCTGGGAGACCCAGTACTTC. Translating gives CASTLAGGPWETQYF. The V call is TRBV11-2, the J call TRBJ2-5, with 12 bases lining up with TRBD2. Germline CDR1 is SGHAT and CDR2 is FQNNGV. J was trimmed by 5 bases and V by 7 bases; bases with no gene match: 8. The CDR3 consists of 15 residues.

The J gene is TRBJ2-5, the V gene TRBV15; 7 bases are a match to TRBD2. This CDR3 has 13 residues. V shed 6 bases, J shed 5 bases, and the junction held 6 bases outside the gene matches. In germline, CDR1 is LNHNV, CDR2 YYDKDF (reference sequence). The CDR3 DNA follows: TGTGCCACCAGTGGGAGGGCCCAGGAGACCCAGTACTTC. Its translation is CATSGRAQETQYF.

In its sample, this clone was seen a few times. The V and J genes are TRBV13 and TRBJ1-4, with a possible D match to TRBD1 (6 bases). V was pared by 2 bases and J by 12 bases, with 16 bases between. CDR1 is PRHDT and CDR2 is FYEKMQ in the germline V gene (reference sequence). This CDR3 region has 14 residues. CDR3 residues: CASSLRGARGELFF. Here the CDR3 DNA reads TGTGCCAGCAGCTTACGGGGGGCGCGGGGAGAACTGTTTTTT.

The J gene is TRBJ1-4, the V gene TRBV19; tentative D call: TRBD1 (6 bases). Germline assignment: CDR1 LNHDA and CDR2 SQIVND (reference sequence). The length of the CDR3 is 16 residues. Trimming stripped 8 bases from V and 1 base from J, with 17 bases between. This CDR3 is CASSRPLGGTNEKLFF. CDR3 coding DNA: TGTGCCAGTTCCCGGCCCTTAGGGGGAACTAATGAAAAACTGTTTTTT.

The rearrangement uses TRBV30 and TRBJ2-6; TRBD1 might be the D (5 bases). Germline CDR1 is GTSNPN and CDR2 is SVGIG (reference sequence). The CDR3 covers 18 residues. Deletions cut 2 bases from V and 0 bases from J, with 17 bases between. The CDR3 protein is CAWSKVRTLSSGANVLTF. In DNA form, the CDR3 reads TGTGCCTGGAGTAAAGTGCGGACACTGTCCTCTGGGGCCAACGTCCTGACTTTC.

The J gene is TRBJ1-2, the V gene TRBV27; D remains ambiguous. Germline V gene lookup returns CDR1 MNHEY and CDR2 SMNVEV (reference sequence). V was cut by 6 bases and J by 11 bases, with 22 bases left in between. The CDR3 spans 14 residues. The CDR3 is CASSRFPGERGYTF. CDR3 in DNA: TGTGCCAGCAGCCGTTTCCCGGGAGAAAGAGGTTACACCTTC.

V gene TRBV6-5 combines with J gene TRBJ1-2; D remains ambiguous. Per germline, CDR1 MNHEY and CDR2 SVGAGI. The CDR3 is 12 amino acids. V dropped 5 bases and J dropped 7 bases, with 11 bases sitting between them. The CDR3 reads CASSESPRGYTF. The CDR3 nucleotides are TGTGCCAGCAGTGAGTCCCCTCGTGGCTACACCTTC.

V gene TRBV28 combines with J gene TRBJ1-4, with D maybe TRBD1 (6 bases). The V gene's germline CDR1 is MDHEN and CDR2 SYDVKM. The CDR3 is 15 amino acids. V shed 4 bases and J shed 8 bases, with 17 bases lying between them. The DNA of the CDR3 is TGTGCCAGCAGTTCTCGGAGGACAGTAAAAGAAAAACTGTTTTTT. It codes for CASSSRRTVKEKLFF. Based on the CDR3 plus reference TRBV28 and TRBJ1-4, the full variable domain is DVKVTQSSRYLVKRTGEKVFLECVQDMDHENMFWYRQDPGLGLRLIYFSYDVKMKEKGDIPEGYSVSREKKERFSLILESASTNQTSMYLCASSSRRTVKEKLFFGSGTQLSVL.

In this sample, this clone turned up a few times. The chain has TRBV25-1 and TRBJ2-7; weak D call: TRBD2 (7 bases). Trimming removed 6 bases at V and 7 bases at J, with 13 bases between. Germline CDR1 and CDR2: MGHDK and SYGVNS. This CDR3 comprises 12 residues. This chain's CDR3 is CASRGGAGEQYF. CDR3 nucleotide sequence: TGTGCCAGCAGGGGGGGGGCGGGGGAGCAGTACTTC.

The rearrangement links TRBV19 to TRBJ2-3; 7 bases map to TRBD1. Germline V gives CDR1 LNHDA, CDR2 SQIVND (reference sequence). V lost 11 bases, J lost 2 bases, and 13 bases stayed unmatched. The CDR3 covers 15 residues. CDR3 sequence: CASRPGQWNTDTQYF. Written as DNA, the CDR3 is TGTGCCTCTCGCCCGGGACAGTGGAACACAGATACGCAGTATTTT.

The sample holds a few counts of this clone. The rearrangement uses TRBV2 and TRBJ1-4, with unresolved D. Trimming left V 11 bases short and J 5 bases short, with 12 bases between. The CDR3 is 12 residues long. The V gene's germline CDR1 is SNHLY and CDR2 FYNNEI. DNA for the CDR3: TGTGCCTGCTCGGGTAGCAATGAAAAACTGTTTTTT. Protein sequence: CACSGSNEKLFF.

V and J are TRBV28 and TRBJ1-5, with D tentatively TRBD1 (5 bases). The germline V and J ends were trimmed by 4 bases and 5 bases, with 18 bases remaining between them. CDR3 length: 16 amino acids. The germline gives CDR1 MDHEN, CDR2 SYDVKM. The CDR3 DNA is TGTGCCAGCAGTTCGTCCACGCAGGGAATCGATCAGCCCCAGCATTTT. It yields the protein CASSSSTQGIDQPQHF.

DNA for the CDR3: TGTGCCTGGAGCCACTTCAATCAGCCCCAGCATTTT. Translated, it gives CAWSHFNQPQHF. The chain couples TRBV30 to TRBJ1-5; D call uncertain. V dropped 3 bases and J dropped 3 bases, with 6 bases sitting between them. CDR3 length equals 12 residues. Germline V gives CDR1 GTSNPN, CDR2 SVGIG (reference sequence). The full variable domain, rest sourced from reference TRBV30 and TRBJ1-5, is SQTIHQWPATLVQPVGSPLSLECTVEGTSNPNLYWYRQAAGRGLQLLFYSVGIGQISSEVPQNLSASRPQDRQFILSSKKLLLSDSGFYLCAWSHFNQPQHFGDGTRLSIL.

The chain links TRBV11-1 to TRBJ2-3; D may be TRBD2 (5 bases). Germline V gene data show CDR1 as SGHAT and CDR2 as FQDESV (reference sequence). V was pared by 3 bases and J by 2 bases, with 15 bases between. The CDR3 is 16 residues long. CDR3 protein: CASSFFEGELTDTQYF. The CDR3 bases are TGTGCCAGCAGCTTTTTTGAGGGCGAACTCACAGATACGCAGTATTTT.

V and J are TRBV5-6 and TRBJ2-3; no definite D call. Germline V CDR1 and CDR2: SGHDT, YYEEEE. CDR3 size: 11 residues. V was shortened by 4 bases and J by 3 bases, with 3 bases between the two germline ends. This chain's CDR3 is CASSVTDTQYF. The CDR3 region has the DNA TGTGCCAGCAGCGTAACAGATACGCAGTATTTT.

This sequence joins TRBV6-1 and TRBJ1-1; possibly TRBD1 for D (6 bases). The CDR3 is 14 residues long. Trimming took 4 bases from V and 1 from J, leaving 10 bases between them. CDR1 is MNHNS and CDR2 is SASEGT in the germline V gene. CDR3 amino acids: CASSVGTKNTEAFF. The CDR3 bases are TGTGCCAGCAGTGTCGGGACAAAGAACACTGAAGCTTTCTTT.

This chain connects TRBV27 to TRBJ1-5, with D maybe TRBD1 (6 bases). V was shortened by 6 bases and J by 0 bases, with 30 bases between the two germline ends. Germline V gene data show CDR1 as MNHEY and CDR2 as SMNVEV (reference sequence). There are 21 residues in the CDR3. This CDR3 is CASSNTGPSGQSLHSNQPQHF. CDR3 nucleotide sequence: TGTGCCAGCAGCAATACGGGACCTTCGGGACAAAGCCTCCATAGCAATCAGCCCCAGCATTTT.

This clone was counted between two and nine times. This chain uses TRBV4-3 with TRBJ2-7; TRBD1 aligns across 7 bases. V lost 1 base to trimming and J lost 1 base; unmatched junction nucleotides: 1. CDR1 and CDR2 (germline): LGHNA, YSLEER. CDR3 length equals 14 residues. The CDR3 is CASSQGQGSYEQYF. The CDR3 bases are TGCGCCAGCAGCCAAGGACAGGGATCCTACGAGCAGTACTTC.

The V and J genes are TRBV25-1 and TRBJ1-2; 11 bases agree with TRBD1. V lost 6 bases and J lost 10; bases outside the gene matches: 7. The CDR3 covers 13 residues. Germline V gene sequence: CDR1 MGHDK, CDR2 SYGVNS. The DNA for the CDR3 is TGTGCCAGCAGCCGCGGACAGGGGGCCTTCTACACCTTC. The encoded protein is CASSRGQGAFYTF.

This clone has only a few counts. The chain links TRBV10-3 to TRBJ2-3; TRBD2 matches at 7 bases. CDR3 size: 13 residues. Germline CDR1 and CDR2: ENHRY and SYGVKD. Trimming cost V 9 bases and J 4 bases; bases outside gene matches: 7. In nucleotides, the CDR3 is TGTGCCATTGGTGCGGGAGATTCAGATACGCAGTATTTT. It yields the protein CAIGAGDSDTQYF.

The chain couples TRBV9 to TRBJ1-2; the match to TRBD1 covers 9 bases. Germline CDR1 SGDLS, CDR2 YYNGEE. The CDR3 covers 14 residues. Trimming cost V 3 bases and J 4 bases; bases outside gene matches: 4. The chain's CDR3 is CASSGQGGLYGYTF. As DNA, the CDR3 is TGTGCCAGCAGCGGACAGGGGGGACTCTATGGCTACACCTTC.

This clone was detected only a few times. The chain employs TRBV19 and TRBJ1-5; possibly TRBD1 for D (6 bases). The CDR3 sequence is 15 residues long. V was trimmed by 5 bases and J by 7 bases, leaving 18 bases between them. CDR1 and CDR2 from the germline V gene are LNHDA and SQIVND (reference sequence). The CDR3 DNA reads TGTGCCAGTAGTCCCTCAACAGGGCTGAGGCAGCCCCAGCATTTT. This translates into CASSPSTGLRQPQHF.

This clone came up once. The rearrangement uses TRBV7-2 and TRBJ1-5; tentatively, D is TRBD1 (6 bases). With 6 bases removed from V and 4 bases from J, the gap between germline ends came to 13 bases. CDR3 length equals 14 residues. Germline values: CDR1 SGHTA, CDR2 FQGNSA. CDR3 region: CASSERGGNQPQHF. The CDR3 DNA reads TGTGCCAGCAGTGAAAGGGGGGGAAATCAGCCCCAGCATTTT.

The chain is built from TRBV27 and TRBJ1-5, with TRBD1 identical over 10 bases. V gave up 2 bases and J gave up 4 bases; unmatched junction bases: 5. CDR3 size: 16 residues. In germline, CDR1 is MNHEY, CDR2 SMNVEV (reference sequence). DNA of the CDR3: TGTGCCAGCAGTTTAACCGGGACAGGGGTTAATCAGCCCCAGCATTTT. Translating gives CASSLTGTGVNQPQHF.

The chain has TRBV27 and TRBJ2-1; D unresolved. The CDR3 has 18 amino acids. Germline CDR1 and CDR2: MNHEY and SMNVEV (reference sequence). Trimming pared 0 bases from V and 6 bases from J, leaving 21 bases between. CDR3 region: CASSLSIGDSSFFNEQFF. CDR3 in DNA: TGTGCCAGCAGTTTATCGATCGGAGACTCTTCCTTTTTCAATGAGCAGTTCTTC.

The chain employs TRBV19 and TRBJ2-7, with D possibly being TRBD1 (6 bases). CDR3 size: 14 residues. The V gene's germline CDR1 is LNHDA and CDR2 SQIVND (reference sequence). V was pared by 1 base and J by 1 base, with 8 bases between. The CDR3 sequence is CASSIAQGSYEQYF. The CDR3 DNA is TGTGCCAGTAGTATAGCCCAGGGGTCCTACGAGCAGTACTTC.

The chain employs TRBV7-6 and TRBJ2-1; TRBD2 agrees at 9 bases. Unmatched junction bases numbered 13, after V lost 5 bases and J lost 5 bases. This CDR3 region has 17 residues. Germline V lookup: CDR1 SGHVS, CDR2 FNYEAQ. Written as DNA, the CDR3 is TGTGCCAGCAGCATTCTCCTGGGACTAGCAACCAACAATGAGCAGTTCTTC. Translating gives CASSILLGLATNNEQFF.